Each of the 15 T cell receptor beta chains below was sequenced from the same sample in a study of early T cells in non-severe SARS-CoV-2 infection. From the 5' RACE reads, TCRdb called clonotypes with MiXCR, one entry per CDR3 protein. The sample carries tens of thousands of distinct CDR3 sequences, about 3% recorded once. Sample: whole blood. All receptors derive from an adult who was a healthcare worker with PCR-confirmed SARS-CoV-2 infection or an uninfected control (not recorded which).

This clonotype was picked up many times. V usage is TRBV10-1 and J usage is TRBJ2-1, with 10 bases that match TRBD2. V lost 3 bases to trimming and J lost 6 bases; unmatched junction nucleotides: 5. Germline V gene data show CDR1 as WNHNN and CDR2 as SYGVQD (reference sequence). This CDR3 region has 15 residues. The CDR3 DNA reads TGCGCCAGCAGTGACCAAGCGGGGGGGGCCAATGAGCAGTTCTTC. Translation: CASSDQAGGANEQFF.

V and J are TRBV27 and TRBJ2-4; a possible D gene is TRBD1 (5 bases). With 0 bases removed from V and 0 bases from J, the gap between germline ends came to 12 bases. The CDR3 spans 17 residues. Germline V gives CDR1 MNHEY, CDR2 SMNVEV (reference sequence). Here the CDR3 DNA reads TGTGCCAGCAGTTTATCCCCGGGCAGGGTAGCCAAAAACATTCAGTACTTC. Translated: CASSLSPGRVAKNIQYF.

By its share, this clonotype is medium-sized. V is TRBV5-1 and J is TRBJ2-6; 10 bases align to TRBD1. The CDR3 covers 19 residues. J was trimmed by 0 bases and V by 4 bases; bases with no gene match: 10. The germline V gene encodes CDR1 SGHRS and CDR2 YFSETQ. Written as DNA, the CDR3 is TGCGCCAGCAGCAAGGGACAGGGGCTCAAAAGCTCTGGGGCCAACGTCCTGACTTTC. It codes for CASSKGQGLKSSGANVLTF.

This clonotype was counted many times. The V and J genes are TRBV11-2 and TRBJ2-7; perhaps TRBD1 as D (5 bases). With 1 base removed from V and 3 bases from J, the gap between germline ends came to 7 bases. The CDR3 is made up of 13 amino acids. CDR1 is SGHAT and CDR2 is FQNNGV in the germline V gene. The CDR3 reads CASSLGGVYEQYV. The CDR3 DNA reads as TGTGCCAGCAGCTTAGGGGGCGTCTACGAGCAGTACGTC.

At least ten counts were recorded for this clonotype. The DNA of the CDR3 is TGTGCCAGTAGTATAGGAGGACGGGCGACTAACTATGGCTACACCTTC. Protein sequence: CASSIGGRATNYGYTF. This sequence joins TRBV19 and TRBJ1-2; D gene ambiguous. Deletions cut 1 base from V and 0 bases from J, with 12 bases between. Germline V gives CDR1 LNHDA, CDR2 SQIVND (reference sequence). The CDR3 is 16 amino acids.

V is TRBV7-2 and J is TRBJ2-7; 8 bases agree with TRBD2. CDR1 and CDR2 from the germline V gene are SGHTA and FQGNSA. The junction had 9 bases not matched to a gene; V was cut back by 5 bases and J by 6 bases. The CDR3 consists of 14 residues. CDR3 bases: TGTGCCAGCAGCCCCGCCCTCGGGACTAGCGAGCAGTACGTC. This encodes CASSPALGTSEQYV.

This clonotype was seen repeatedly, ten times or more. The rearrangement uses TRBV5-6 and TRBJ1-5; 8 bases align to TRBD1. V shed 4 bases and J 3 bases; nucleotides not matched to a gene: 3. The germline V gene encodes CDR1 SGHDT and CDR2 YYEEEE. The CDR3 is 14 residues long. The CDR3 DNA is TGTGCCAGCAGCCGGACAGGGAACAATCAGCCCCAGCATTTT. Protein sequence: CASSRTGNNQPQHF.

This clonotype was observed many times. V and J are TRBV20-1 and TRBJ1-1; the D gene is possibly TRBD1 (5 bases). The CDR3 has 14 amino acids. Germline V gene data show CDR1 as DFQATT and CDR2 as SNEGSKA (reference sequence). V gave up 1 base and J gave up 0 bases, with 9 bases separating them. Here the CDR3 reads CSARAAGLNTEAFF. CDR3 nucleotides: TGCAGTGCTAGAGCAGCAGGGTTGAACACTGAAGCTTTCTTT.

This clonotype was counted at least ten times. The genes are TRBV5-6 and TRBJ2-3, with D unresolved. CDR3 length: 16 residues. Between the trimmed V and J ends, which lost 1 base and 0 bases, there was a span of 12 bases. The germline gives CDR1 SGHDT, CDR2 YYEEEE. The CDR3 spells CASSLTLTRSTDTQYF. In DNA form, the CDR3 reads TGTGCCAGCAGCTTGACCTTGACCCGGAGCACAGATACGCAGTATTTT.

The table lists this clonotype with many counts. The chain couples TRBV13 to TRBJ1-2; possible D gene TRBD1, 5 bases. The V and J ends lost 5 bases and 5 bases respectively, with 15 bases between them. The germline gives CDR1 PRHDT, CDR2 FYEKMQ (reference sequence). The CDR3 consists of 14 residues. CDR3 DNA: TGTGCCAGCAGCCTGGGACGGGGAGAATATGGCTACACCTTC. The encoded protein is CASSLGRGEYGYTF. Full variable domain (remainder filled in from reference TRBV13 and TRBJ1-2): AAGVIQSPRHLIKEKRETATLKCYPIPRHDTVYWYQQGPGQDPQFLISFYEKMQSDKGSIPDRFSAQQFSDYHSELNMSSLELGDSALYFCASSLGRGEYGYTFGSGTRLTVV.

This clonotype was detected many times. The rearrangement links TRBV9 to TRBJ2-3; no definite D call. Germline V gives CDR1 SGDLS, CDR2 YYNGEE. Trimming took off 0 bases at V and 8 bases at J, with 10 bases between the two ends. The CDR3 loop spans 13 amino acids. CDR3 sequence reads: CASSVEGFGTQYF. The CDR3 DNA reads TGTGCCAGCAGCGTAGAGGGATTTGGTACGCAGTATTTT.

This clonotype has at least ten counts. The CDR3 bases are TGTGCCAGCAGCTTAGGACTAGCGGGGACCTCTGGGGCCAACGTCCTGACTTTC. Its protein product is CASSLGLAGTSGANVLTF. The V and J genes are TRBV7-6 and TRBJ2-6, with 11 bases lining up with TRBD2. The junction had 2 bases not matched to a gene; V was cut back by 1 base and J by 0 bases. The germline V gene has CDR1 SGHVS and CDR2 FNYEAQ. This CDR3 is 18 amino acids long.

This clonotype was detected many times. Relative to the germline gene, one junction end is altered; a read error may explain this. V and J are TRBV3-1 and TRBJ1-3; D call uncertain. From germline, CDR1 is LGHDT and CDR2 YNNKEL (reference sequence). This CDR3 contains 12 residues. CDR3 protein: CASSQSENTIYF. In DNA, the CDR3 is TGTGCCAGCAGCCAGTCTGAAAACACCATATATTTT.

Many counts were recorded for this clonotype. The chain has TRBV10-1 and TRBJ2-1; tentatively, D is TRBD1 or TRBD2 (5 bases each). Germline CDR1 and CDR2: WNHNN and SYGVQD (reference sequence). With 2 bases removed from V and 0 bases from J, the gap between germline ends came to 11 bases. CDR3 length: 16 amino acids. CDR3 in amino acids: CASSEGAGSSYNEQFF. CDR3 DNA sequence: TGCGCCAGCAGTGAGGGGGCGGGCAGCTCCTACAATGAGCAGTTCTTC.

This clonotype was counted ten times or more. The chain employs TRBV20-1 and TRBJ1-5, with 7 positions matching TRBD1. Trimming cost V 1 base and J 0 bases; bases outside gene matches: 9. This CDR3 region has 17 residues. Germline CDR1 reads DFQATT; CDR2 reads SNEGSKA (reference sequence). The CDR3 DNA reads TGCAGTGCTAGAGGGCCTACGGGGACAGTTAGCAATCAGCCCCAGCATTTT. It yields the protein CSARGPTGTVSNQPQHF.